In this sample, the clone carrying this T cell receptor beta chain turned up once. Its antigen is undetermined. This sample is part of a study of PD-L1 blockade in urothelial cancer. In the study overall: Median T cell yield per blood sample was 141,255 cells.

Study-level points and caveats: Prediction of better survival came from below-median pretreatment blood TCR clonality.

Libraries were prepared by immunoSEQ multiplex PCR; TCRdb keeps only in-frame clonotypes and omits some of them. This sample yields 38,000 or so clones, of which around four fifths are seen a single time; about a sixth belongs to the top ten. In germline, CDR1 is MGHRA, CDR2 YSYEKL. This CDR3 spans 16 amino acids. Losses at the gene ends were 0 bases for V and 3 bases for J; bases not matched to a gene: 1. The source of this sequence is a man in his sixties with urothelial cancer. This specimen consisted of PBMCs, obtained around atezolizumab (anti-PD-L1) treatment. The chain employs TRBV4-1 and TRBJ2-5; 13 nucleotides line up with TRBD2. The CDR3 loop reads CASSQEGTSGEETQYF. The CDR3 DNA reads as TGCGCCAGCAGCCAAGAAGGGACTAGCGGGGAAGAGACCCAGTACTTC.